The 10 T cell receptor beta chains listed next were all sequenced from one sample in a study of cytomegalovirus exposure and HLA in healthy donors. The PCR was carried out with 60 Vbeta primers and 13 Jbeta primers. TCRdb's copy holds only in-frame clones and misses some; the assay was immunoSEQ multiplex PCR. The sample lists approximately 150,000 clones, roughly 70% seen once, with about 2.9% in the top ten. Material: PBMCs. The receptors come from a woman in her thirties or forties in good health and CMV-seropositive.

The J gene is TRBJ2-1, the V gene TRBV5-1; 9 positions agree with TRBD2. This CDR3 contains 16 residues. The V gene's germline CDR1 is SGHRS and CDR2 YFSETQ. V lost 3 bases and J lost 8; bases outside the gene matches: 12. CDR3 in DNA: TGCGCCAGCAGCTCCCCCGGGCGGGGGGGCCTCGATGAGCAGTTCTTC. It specifies CASSSPGRGGLDEQFF.

J is TRBJ2-7 and V is TRBV28; D may be TRBD1 (6 bases). V shed 6 bases and J shed 5 bases, with 14 bases lying between them. Germline-derived CDR1 and CDR2 are MDHEN and SYDVKM. There are 13 residues in the CDR3. CDR3 sequence: CASRGAGFDEQYF. In nucleotides, the CDR3 is TGTGCCAGCAGGGGGGCAGGGTTCGACGAGCAGTACTTC.

This rearrangement joins TRBV6-5 to TRBJ2-1, with D perhaps matching TRBD2 (6 bases). CDR1 is MNHEY, CDR2 SVGAGI, per germline. Trimming left V 0 bases short and J 7 bases short, with 13 bases between. The CDR3 loop spans 15 amino acids. CDR3 protein: CASSYSWRASNEQFF. DNA for the CDR3: TGTGCCAGCAGTTACTCGTGGAGGGCCTCTAATGAGCAGTTCTTC.

The chain carries TRBV4-3 and TRBJ1-2, with a tentative D call TRBD1 (6 bases). Trimming pared 0 bases from V and 3 bases from J, leaving 14 bases between. Germline V gene lookup returns CDR1 LGHNA and CDR2 YSLEER. This CDR3 has 16 residues. DNA for the CDR3: TGCGCCAGCAGCCAAGACAACCAGGGACAATACTATGGCTACACCTTC. Its protein product is CASSQDNQGQYYGYTF.

The chain combines TRBV28 with TRBJ2-5; D is possibly TRBD1 (5 bases). Germline V lookup: CDR1 MDHEN, CDR2 SYDVKM. V was clipped by 7 bases and J by 5 bases, with 20 bases between them. The CDR3 is 15 amino acids. CDR3 bases: TGTGCCAGCACCCCCAGGGCGGTGGTGGGTGAGACCCAGTACTTC. Translation: CASTPRAVVGETQYF.

The chain is built from TRBV18 and TRBJ2-1; 7 nucleotides align to TRBD2. The CDR3 has 14 residues. Germline lookup yields CDR1 KGHSH and CDR2 LQKENI. J lost 3 bases, V lost 9 bases, and 8 bases had no gene match. CDR3 sequence: CASYLGEGYNEQFF. The CDR3 nucleotides read TGTGCCAGTTACTTGGGGGAGGGCTACAATGAGCAGTTCTTC.

For this clone: Compared with germline, one end of the junction differs, possibly owing to a read error. This chain links TRBV30 with TRBJ1-2; the D gene is possibly TRBD1 (6 bases). The CDR3 runs 16 residues. CDR1 GTSNPN and CDR2 SVGIG come from the germline V gene (reference sequence). The DNA for the CDR3 is TGTGCCTGGAGTGTATGGATGGACAGCACTAACTATGGCTACCCCTTC. Protein product: CAWSVWMDSTNYGYPF.

The chain recombines TRBV10-3 with TRBJ1-2; TRBD1 matches at 10 bases. This CDR3 region has 15 residues. V shed 6 bases and J 2 bases; nucleotides not matched to a gene: 6. The germline gives CDR1 ENHRY, CDR2 SYGVKD. The CDR3 DNA is TGTGCCATCAGCGACGGACAGGGGGAGAACTATGGCTACACCTTC. Amino acid sequence: CAISDGQGENYGYTF.

This chain joins TRBV7-2 and TRBJ2-7; 8 bases line up with TRBD1. CDR3 length equals 14 residues. Germline trimming cut 5 bases from V and 7 bases from J; bases unmatched to any gene: 10. CDR1 and CDR2 from the germline V gene are SGHTA and FQGNSA. CDR3 region: CASSLDRVVREQYF. Written as DNA, the CDR3 is TGTGCCAGCAGCCTGGACAGGGTCGTAAGGGAGCAGTACTTC. The variable domain in full, with the rest retrieved from reference TRBV7-2 and TRBJ2-7, is GAGVSQSPSNKVTEKGKDVELRCDPISGHTALYWYRQSLGQGLEFLIYFQGNSAPDKSGLPSDRFSAERTGGSVSTLTIQRTQQEDSAVYLCASSLDRVVREQYFGPGTRLTVT.

The rearrangement links TRBV5-4 to TRBJ2-7, with TRBD2 matching over 9 bases. The CDR3 loop spans 15 amino acids. Germline-derived CDR1 and CDR2 are SGHNT and YYREEE (reference sequence). V shed 4 bases, J shed 1 base, and the junction held 6 bases outside the gene matches. CDR3 DNA sequence: TGTGCCAGCAGCACACCTAGCGGGGTTTCCTACGAGCAGTACTTC. Its translation: CASSTPSGVSYEQYF. Looking up the rest from reference TRBV5-4 and TRBJ2-7 gives the full variable domain: ETGVTQSPTHLIKTRGQQVTLRCSSQSGHNTVSWYQQALGQGPQFIFQYYREEENGRGNFPPRFSGLQFPNYSSELNVNALELDDSALYLCASSTPSGVSYEQYFGPGTRLTVT.